Following are 2 T cell receptor beta chains from one sample sequenced in a study of T cell responses to AZD1222 COVID-19 vaccine. Some clones are missing from TCRdb's copy, which holds only in-frame ones; the method was immunoSEQ multiplex PCR. The data show roughly 120,000 clones, roughly 93% seen once. The material was peripheral blood, obtained on day 0 of AZD1222 vaccination. The receptor set was obtained from an adult in good health.

This chain joins TRBV10-1 and TRBJ2-1; D is unclear. The CDR3 has 15 amino acids. V dropped 4 bases and J dropped 8 bases, with 18 bases sitting between them. Germline CDR1 WNHNN, CDR2 SYGVQD (reference sequence). CDR3 in amino acids: CASSVFLVGSDEQFF. The CDR3 bases are TGCGCCAGCAGTGTTTTCCTAGTCGGGTCGGATGAGCAGTTCTTC.

This chain connects TRBV7-9 to TRBJ2-5; 11 positions match TRBD2. V shed 0 bases, J shed 5 bases, and the junction held 8 bases outside the gene matches. Germline CDR1 is SEHNR and CDR2 is FQNEAQ (reference sequence). This CDR3 spans 17 amino acids. CDR3 bases: TGTGCCAGCAGCTTAGCGCTAGCGGGAGGAACTGATGAGACCCAGTACTTC. It codes for CASSLALAGGTDETQYF.